The 25 T cell receptor beta chains below all came from one sample that was sequenced in a study of T cell repertoires in cytomegalovirus infection. TCRdb called the reads again in MiXCR, with one record for every CDR3 protein. The data contain around 530,000 distinct CDR3 sequences, roughly 29% of them singletons. Input material: PBMCs. Receptor source: a human donor in good health (CMV status not recorded). Some clones in this sample may be carry-over from other donors' samples.

V is TRBV5-1 and J is TRBJ1-6; possible D gene TRBD1, 5 bases. CDR1 is SGHRS, CDR2 YFSETQ, per germline. This CDR3 has 13 amino acids. Trimming removed 2 bases from V and 10 bases from J, with 10 bases in between. Here the CDR3 reads CASSFRGTSPLHF. The CDR3 DNA is TGCGCCAGCAGCTTCCGAGGGACCTCACCCCTCCACTTT.

This clonotype has more than one count but fewer than ten. The rearrangement joins TRBV12-3 or TRBV12-4 to TRBJ2-1, with TRBD2 as a possible D gene (6 bases). CDR3 length: 13 amino acids. V shed 6 bases and J shed 12 bases, with 18 bases lying between them. The CDR3 sequence is CASSRGGGMGQFF. In DNA form, the CDR3 reads TGTGCCAGCAGCCGTGGAGGAGGGATGGGGCAGTTCTTC.

The J gene is TRBJ1-1, the V gene TRBV20-1; perhaps TRBD1 as D (6 bases). The CDR3 runs 14 residues. Per the germline V gene, CDR1 is DFQATT and CDR2 is SNEGSKA (reference sequence). Trimming removed 6 bases at V and 0 bases at J, with 14 bases between. DNA of the CDR3: TGCAGTGCCAAGACGGGACACCTGAACACTGAAGCTTTCTTT. Protein sequence: CSAKTGHLNTEAFF.

This clonotype was detected ten times or more. This chain connects TRBV7-2 to TRBJ1-1, with D unresolved. This CDR3 is built from 12 residues. The V gene's germline CDR1 is SGHTA and CDR2 FQGNSA. V was trimmed by 4 bases and J by 0 bases, leaving 3 bases between them. CDR3 region: CASSYMNTEAFF. The CDR3, as DNA: TGTGCCAGCAGCTACATGAACACTGAAGCTTTCTTT.

In DNA form, the CDR3 reads TGCAGTGCTAGCAGCGCCAGCACAGATACGCAGTATTTT. It translates to CSASSASTDTQYF. V is TRBV20-1 and J is TRBJ2-3; D is ambiguous. The germline V and J ends were trimmed by 3 bases and 0 bases, with 7 bases remaining between them. This CDR3 is built from 13 residues. Germline V gives CDR1 DFQATT, CDR2 SNEGSKA (reference sequence).

Only a few counts were recorded for this clonotype. CDR3 bases: TGCGCCAGCAGCTTTATCCCCCATGGTGCCAGGGCCGGGAACACTGAAGCTTTCTTT. Its translation: CASSFIPHGARAGNTEAFF. The chain carries TRBV5-1 and TRBJ1-1; weak D call: TRBD1 (5 bases). The CDR3 loop spans 19 amino acids. Germline V lookup: CDR1 SGHRS, CDR2 YFSETQ. V gave up 2 bases and J gave up 1 base, with 24 bases separating them.

The chain uses TRBV28 and TRBJ1-3; D is ambiguous. The germline V and J ends were trimmed by 7 bases and 0 bases, with 7 bases remaining between them. This CDR3 comprises 13 residues. Germline CDR1 MDHEN, CDR2 SYDVKM. CDR3 sequence: CASNKISGNTIYF. As DNA, the CDR3 is TGTGCCAGCAACAAAATCTCTGGAAACACCATATATTTT.

This clonotype was recorded a few times. The chain has TRBV7-2 and TRBJ1-2; D may be TRBD1 (6 bases). The germline CDR1 and CDR2 sequences are SGHTA and FQGNSA. CDR3 size: 14 residues. Trimming stripped 6 bases from V and 4 bases from J, with 15 bases between. CDR3 DNA sequence: TGTGCCAGCAGTCTAGGGGGGGGACTCTATGGCTACACCTTC. This sequence encodes CASSLGGGLYGYTF.

The rearrangement joins TRBV4-1 to TRBJ2-3; 9 bases agree with TRBD2. The trim removed 0 bases at V and 3 bases at J, leaving 7 bases unmatched. CDR1 is MGHRA, CDR2 YSYEKL, per germline. The CDR3 runs 17 residues. The CDR3: CASSQESISGRTDTQYF. The DNA for the CDR3 is TGCGCCAGCAGCCAAGAAAGTATTAGCGGGAGAACAGATACGCAGTATTTT.

The genes are TRBV4-3 and TRBJ1-6; D not resolved. CDR1 and CDR2 (germline): LGHNA, YSLEER. The length of the CDR3 is 14 residues. V lost 0 bases, J lost 5 bases, and 5 bases lay in between. The CDR3 nucleotides read TGCGCCAGCAGCCAAGAGACTAATAATTCACCCCTCCACTTT. Protein sequence: CASSQETNNSPLHF.

The J gene is TRBJ1-2, the V gene TRBV5-5, with TRBD1 matching 8 bases. This CDR3 region has 14 residues. Unmatched junction bases numbered 3, after V lost 1 base and J lost 4 bases. Per germline, CDR1 SGHKS and CDR2 YYEKEE (reference sequence). CDR3 bases: TGTGCCAGCAGCTTGACGGACAGGGCCTATGGCTACACCTTC. This gives the protein CASSLTDRAYGYTF.

This chain joins TRBV12-5 and TRBJ1-2, with TRBD1 identical over 9 bases. CDR3 length: 17 residues. Germline V gene sequence: CDR1 LGHNT, CDR2 FRNRAP. With 0 bases clipped from V and 8 bases from J, the junction kept 13 bases outside the gene matches. The CDR3 DNA is TGTGCTAGTGGTTTGGTAATCGGTCGGGGACAGGGCGTCGGCTACACCTTC. It encodes CASGLVIGRGQGVGYTF.

CDR3 in amino acids: CSARTSGNTGELFF. The CDR3 nucleotides are TGCAGCGCCCGGACTAGCGGTAACACCGGGGAGCTGTTTTTT. The chain links TRBV29-1 to TRBJ2-2, with TRBD2 matching over 10 bases. Trimming at V came to 7 bases and at J to 2 bases, leaving 4 bases not matched to a gene. The CDR3 sequence is 14 residues long. Germline CDR1 is SQVTM and CDR2 is ANQGSEA.

This clonotype was counted between two and nine times. The chain combines TRBV27 with TRBJ2-7, with a tentative D call TRBD2 (6 bases). Between the trimmed V and J ends, which lost 2 bases and 2 bases, there was a span of 10 bases. This CDR3 is built from 14 residues. Germline V gives CDR1 MNHEY, CDR2 SMNVEV (reference sequence). CDR3 nucleotide sequence: TGTGCCAGCAGTTTACGGGGGAGCACCTACGAGCAGTACTTC. Translated, it gives CASSLRGSTYEQYF.

This clonotype appeared a single time. This chain links TRBV28 with TRBJ1-1, with 10 positions matching TRBD1. Trimming removed 2 bases from V and 9 bases from J; junction bases left unmatched: 3. Per the germline V gene, CDR1 is MDHEN and CDR2 is SYDVKM. The CDR3 runs 13 residues. The CDR3, as DNA: TGTGCCAGCAGTTTACCGGGACAGGGGAAAGCTTTCTTT. Translating gives CASSLPGQGKAFF.

This clonotype was seen only a few times. The chain employs TRBV19 and TRBJ1-1, with D uncertain. The CDR3 totals 14 residues. CDR1 is LNHDA, CDR2 SQIVND, per germline (reference sequence). Trimming took 1 base from V and 0 from J, leaving 6 bases between them. The CDR3 nucleotides are TGTGCCAGTAGTATAGGACAACTGAACACTGAAGCTTTCTTT. It encodes CASSIGQLNTEAFF.

There are many counts of this clonotype. The chain combines TRBV7-8 with TRBJ2-2; 13 bases line up with TRBD2. CDR3 size: 20 residues. Losses at the gene ends were 5 bases for V and 0 bases for J; bases not matched to a gene: 12. Germline loops: CDR1 SGHVS, CDR2 FQNEAQ. The CDR3 DNA reads TGTGCCAGCAGCAGAAAAAGCGGGACTAGCGGGGTTACGAACACCGGGGAGCTGTTTTTT. This gives the protein CASSRKSGTSGVTNTGELFF.

CDR3 protein: CASSLIRPGGNSPLHF. CDR3 nucleotides: TGTGCCAGCAGTTTAATTCGTCCAGGGGGTAATTCACCCCTCCACTTT. This chain links TRBV28 with TRBJ1-6, with 7 bases lining up with TRBD1. Germline CDR1 reads MDHEN; CDR2 reads SYDVKM. The V and J ends lost 2 bases and 6 bases, in that order; junction bases with no gene match: 7. The CDR3 runs 16 residues.

This clonotype was detected a few times. The chain recombines TRBV27 with TRBJ1-6; 9 bases map to TRBD1. The CDR3 sequence is 14 residues long. Germline values: CDR1 MNHEY, CDR2 SMNVEV (reference sequence). V lost 8 bases, J lost 7 bases, and 6 bases stayed unmatched. In DNA form, the CDR3 reads TGTGCCAGCTGGACAGGGGACCGCAATTCACCCCTCCACTTT. It encodes CASWTGDRNSPLHF.

This rearrangement joins TRBV7-9 to TRBJ2-3; D possibly corresponds to TRBD2 (5 bases). The V gene lost 10 bases and the J gene lost 6 bases, with 17 bases spanning the gap. This CDR3 comprises 13 residues. The V gene's germline CDR1 is SEHNR and CDR2 FQNEAQ (reference sequence). As DNA, the CDR3 is TGTGCCATCGATGAGGGAGTGGCGGATACGCAGTATTTT. It is translated as CAIDEGVADTQYF.

V is TRBV6-1 and J is TRBJ2-1, with 13 positions matching TRBD2. CDR3 length equals 18 residues. V shed 5 bases and J 6 bases; nucleotides not matched to a gene: 13. Germline V gene data show CDR1 as MNHNS and CDR2 as SASEGT. CDR3 sequence: CASSQKGGLAGLINEQFF. The CDR3 bases are TGTGCCAGCAGTCAGAAGGGGGGACTAGCGGGACTCATCAATGAGCAGTTCTTC.

This rearrangement joins TRBV6-5 to TRBJ1-3; no clear D. With 2 bases removed from V and 0 bases from J, the gap between germline ends came to 8 bases. This CDR3 is built from 15 residues. Germline V lookup: CDR1 MNHEY, CDR2 SVGAGI. The CDR3 coding sequence is TGTGCCAGCAGTTACGGTCAGGACTCTGGAAACACCATATATTTT. Translating it yields CASSYGQDSGNTIYF.

As regards this clonotype: This may arise from a read error, as a much more abundant clone is one base away. The DNA of the CDR3 is TGTGCCAGCAGCTCCTCCCGGGGGACAGGGCCTTCCAACCTCCTGATTTTC. Its translation is CASSSSRGTGPSNLLIF. The rearrangement links TRBV7-9 to TRBJ2-6; TRBD1 matches 9 bases. The CDR3 covers 17 residues. The germline gives CDR1 SEHNR, CDR2 FQNEAQ (reference sequence).

This clonotype was seen ten or more times. The chain links TRBV7-2 to TRBJ2-2, with 9 bases fitting TRBD2. This CDR3 has 16 amino acids. The V and J ends lost 0 bases and 1 base, in that order; junction bases with no gene match: 0. From germline, CDR1 is SGHTA and CDR2 FQGNSA. The CDR3 nucleotides read TGTGCCAGCAGCTTAGCAGCGGGAGGGAACACCGGGGAGCTGTTTTTT. This codes for CASSLAAGGNTGELFF.

CDR3 sequence: CASSYSARTSGSPWGDTQYF. In DNA, the CDR3 is TGTGCCAGCAGTTACTCGGCGCGGACTAGCGGGAGTCCGTGGGGAGATACGCAGTATTTT. The rearrangement links TRBV6-2 or TRBV6-3 to TRBJ2-3, with 13 bases identical to TRBD2. With 0 bases clipped from V and 5 bases from J, the junction kept 14 bases outside the gene matches. There are 20 residues in the CDR3. Germline values: CDR1 MNHEY, CDR2 SVGEGT.